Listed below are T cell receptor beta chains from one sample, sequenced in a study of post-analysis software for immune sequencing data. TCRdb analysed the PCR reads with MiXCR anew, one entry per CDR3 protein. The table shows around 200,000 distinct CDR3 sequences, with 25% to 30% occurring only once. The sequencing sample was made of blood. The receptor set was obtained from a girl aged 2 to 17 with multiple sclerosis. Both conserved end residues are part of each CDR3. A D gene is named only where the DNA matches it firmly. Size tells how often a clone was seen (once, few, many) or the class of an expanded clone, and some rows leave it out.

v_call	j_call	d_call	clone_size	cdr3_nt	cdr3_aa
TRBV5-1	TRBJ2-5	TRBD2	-	TGCGCCAGCAGCCCCGGGACTAGCGGGGGCCGGGAGACCCAGTACTTC	CASSPGTSGGRETQYF
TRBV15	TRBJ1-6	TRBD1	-	TGTGCCACCAGCAGAGGACAGGGGGCGGCTCCCCCCCACTTT	CATSRGQGAAPPHF
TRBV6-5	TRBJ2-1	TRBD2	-	TGTGCCAGCGGAGCGGGGAACTCCTACAATGAGCAGTTCTTC	CASGAGNSYNEQFF
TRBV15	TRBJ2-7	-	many	TGTGCCACCAGCACCGGACAGCTCTCCTACGAGCAGTACTTC	CATSTGQLSYEQYF
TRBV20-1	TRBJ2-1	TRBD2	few	TGCAGTGCTAGAGGGACTAGCGGGAGGGGGGGTGAGCAGTTCTTC	CSARGTSGRGGEQFF
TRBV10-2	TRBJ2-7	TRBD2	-	TGCGCCACCACGATAGCGGGAAACTATGGCGAGCAGTACTTC	CATTIAGNYGEQYF
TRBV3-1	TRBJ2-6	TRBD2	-	TGTGCCAGCAGTGAATGTGGGGGGGGCTCTGGGGCCAACGTCCTGACTTTC	CASSECGGGSGANVLTF
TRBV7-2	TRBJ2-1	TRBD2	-	TGTGCCAGCAGCTTAGCTAGCGGGGGGCTCAATGAGCAGTTCTTC	CASSLASGGLNEQFF
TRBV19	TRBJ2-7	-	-	TGTGCCAGTAGTATGGTAGGATACGAGCAGTACTTC	CASSMVGYEQYF
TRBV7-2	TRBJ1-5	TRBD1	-	TGTGCCAGCAGCTCGGGACAGGTAGCGGTCGGGGCCCAGCATTTT	CASSSGQVAVGAQHF
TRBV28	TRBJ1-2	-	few	TGTGCCAGCAGTTTGCAGGGTAGAGGCTACACCTTC	CASSLQGRGYTF
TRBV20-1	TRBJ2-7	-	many	TGCAGTGCAAGACAGGTGAACGAGCAGTACTTC	CSARQVNEQYF
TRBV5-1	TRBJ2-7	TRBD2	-	TGCGCCAGCAGCCCGCGGACTAGCGGGAATATCGACTACGAGCAGTACTTC	CASSPRTSGNIDYEQYF
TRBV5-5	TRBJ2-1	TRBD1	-	TGTGCCAGCAGCCCCAGGGACAGGGGATACAATGAGCAGTTCTTC	CASSPRDRGYNEQFF
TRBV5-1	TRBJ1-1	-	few	TGCGCCAGCAGCTTGGACATTGAAATGGGTGAAGCTTTCTTT	CASSLDIEMGEAFF
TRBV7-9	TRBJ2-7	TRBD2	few	TGTGCCAGCAGCCAACCGGGACTAGCTGTCTACGAGCAGTACTTC	CASSQPGLAVYEQYF
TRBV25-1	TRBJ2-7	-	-	TGTGCCAGCCCCGAGGAGGAGCAGTACTTC	CASPEEEQYF
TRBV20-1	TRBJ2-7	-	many	TGCAGTGCTAGCCTATCTACCGGGTCCTACGAGCAGTACTTC	CSASLSTGSYEQYF
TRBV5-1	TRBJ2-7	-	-	TGCGCCAGCAGCCCTGGAGACGGGAGCTCCTACGAGCAGTACTTC	CASSPGDGSSYEQYF